A selection of T cell receptor beta chains follows, all from one sample in a study of molecular identifiers for immune sequencing clone quantification. From the PCR reads, TCRdb called clonotypes with MiXCR, one entry per CDR3 protein. This sample has around 460,000 distinct CDR3 sequences, with over 20% found just once. The sample was naive CD8+ T cells from blood, with Jurkat cell RNA spiked in. These receptors were obtained from a human donor in good health. Some libraries in this study had Jurkat cell RNA spiked in. The CDR3 runs from the conserved cysteine through the conserved F or W. The D gene is left open where the match is weak. Part of the rows lack a size; the others show once, few, many or a class for expanded clones.

D gene: NA
clone size: many
V gene: TRBV7-3
J gene: TRBJ2-2
CDR3 protein: CASSLTGSGELFF
CDR3 DNA: TGTGCCAGCAGCTTAACGGGTTCCGGGGAGCTGTTTTTT

D gene: TRBD1
clone size: few
V gene: TRBV7-3
J gene: TRBJ2-1
CDR3 protein: CASSFTSGTGDNEQFF
CDR3 DNA: TGTGCCAGCAGCTTCACTTCCGGGACAGGAGACAATGAGCAGTTCTTC

D gene: NA
clone size: NA
V gene: TRBV7-6
J gene: TRBJ1-1
CDR3 protein: CASSPSQGLTEAFF
CDR3 DNA: TGTGCCAGCAGCCCTAGTCAAGGGCTGACTGAAGCTTTCTTT

D gene: TRBD2
clone size: NA
V gene: TRBV19
J gene: TRBJ2-7
CDR3 protein: CASSAGVGQYEQYF
CDR3 DNA: TGTGCCAGCTCGGCGGGAGTAGGTCAATACGAGCAGTACTTC

D gene: TRBD2
clone size: NA
V gene: TRBV19
J gene: TRBJ2-5
CDR3 protein: CASSIGTRARETQYF
CDR3 DNA: TGTGCCAGTAGTATTGGGACTAGAGCCCGAGAGACCCAGTACTTC

D gene: TRBD2
clone size: many
V gene: TRBV9
J gene: TRBJ2-7
CDR3 protein: CASSVGRASGSHEQYF
CDR3 DNA: TGTGCCAGCAGCGTAGGACGTGCTAGCGGGAGCCACGAGCAGTACTTC

D gene: NA
clone size: NA
V gene: TRBV7-6
J gene: TRBJ1-4
CDR3 protein: CASSLRQVQATNEKLFF
CDR3 DNA: TGTGCCAGCAGCCTAAGACAGGTTCAGGCAACTAATGAAAAACTGTTTTTT

D gene: TRBD2
clone size: NA
V gene: TRBV20-1
J gene: TRBJ2-3
CDR3 protein: CSARDRSGGRTDTQYF
CDR3 DNA: TGCAGTGCTAGAGATAGGAGCGGGGGGCGCACAGATACGCAGTATTTT

D gene: NA
clone size: few
V gene: TRBV18
J gene: TRBJ2-1
CDR3 protein: CASSPPTSSSYNEQFF
CDR3 DNA: TGTGCCAGCTCACCCCCCACTAGTTCCTCCTACAATGAGCAGTTCTTC

D gene: TRBD2
clone size: many
V gene: TRBV30
J gene: TRBJ2-3
CDR3 protein: CAWSVGLAVTDTQYF
CDR3 DNA: TGTGCCTGGAGTGTGGGACTAGCGGTGACAGATACGCAGTATTTT

D gene: NA
clone size: many
V gene: TRBV28
J gene: TRBJ2-3
CDR3 protein: CASMLTDTQYF
CDR3 DNA: TGTGCCAGCATGCTCACAGATACGCAGTATTTT

D gene: NA
clone size: many
V gene: TRBV29-1
J gene: TRBJ2-1
CDR3 protein: CSVISAYNEQFF
CDR3 DNA: TGCAGCGTTATTTCCGCTTACAATGAGCAGTTCTTC

D gene: NA
clone size: many
V gene: TRBV2
J gene: TRBJ1-1
CDR3 protein: CASSGLGNTEAFF
CDR3 DNA: TGTGCCAGCAGTGGATTAGGGAACACTGAAGCTTTCTTT

D gene: TRBD1
clone size: few
V gene: TRBV12-3/TRBV12-4
J gene: TRBJ2-5
CDR3 protein: CASRLGEQGEETQYF
CDR3 DNA: TGTGCCAGCAGGCTCGGAGAACAGGGGGAAGAGACCCAGTACTTC

D gene: TRBD2
clone size: few
V gene: TRBV20-1
J gene: TRBJ2-7
CDR3 protein: CSADLGTSGPYEQYF
CDR3 DNA: TGCAGTGCAGACCTCGGGACTAGCGGCCCTTACGAGCAGTACTTC

D gene: TRBD2
clone size: NA
V gene: TRBV7-9
J gene: TRBJ2-5
CDR3 protein: CASSLSGTSGAQGTQYF
CDR3 DNA: TGTGCCAGCAGCCTAAGCGGGACTAGCGGGGCCCAAGGGACCCAGTACTTC

D gene: TRBD2
clone size: many
V gene: TRBV29-1
J gene: TRBJ2-3
CDR3 protein: CSVVTSGITDTQYF
CDR3 DNA: TGCAGCGTGGTCACTAGCGGGATCACAGATACGCAGTATTTT

D gene: NA
clone size: NA
V gene: TRBV5-6
J gene: TRBJ2-1
CDR3 protein: CASSLRGYGYNEQFF
CDR3 DNA: TGTGCCAGCAGCTTGCGAGGGTATGGTTACAATGAGCAGTTCTTC

D gene: TRBD1
clone size: NA
V gene: TRBV19
J gene: TRBJ2-7
CDR3 protein: CASSTGTGLGYEQYF
CDR3 DNA: TGTGCCAGTAGTACGGGGACAGGGCTCGGCTACGAGCAGTACTTC

D gene: NA
clone size: many
V gene: TRBV4-3
J gene: TRBJ1-3
CDR3 protein: CASSQDRGGGGNTIYF
CDR3 DNA: TGCGCCAGCAGCCAAGATCGGGGGGGCGGTGGAAACACCATATATTTT

D gene: NA
clone size: many
V gene: TRBV11-2
J gene: TRBJ2-7
CDR3 protein: CASSSAFNEQYF
CDR3 DNA: TGTGCCAGCAGCTCCGCCTTCAACGAGCAGTACTTC

D gene: NA
clone size: many
V gene: TRBV4-3
J gene: TRBJ2-3
CDR3 protein: CASSYITDTQYF
CDR3 DNA: TGCGCCAGCAGCTATATCACAGATACGCAGTATTTT

D gene: NA
clone size: few
V gene: TRBV7-2
J gene: TRBJ2-1
CDR3 protein: CASTPISGQNYNEQFF
CDR3 DNA: TGTGCCAGCACCCCGATCTCGGGTCAGAACTACAATGAGCAGTTCTTC

D gene: NA
clone size: NA
V gene: TRBV24-1
J gene: TRBJ2-2
CDR3 protein: CATSDWMGGELFF
CDR3 DNA: TGTGCCACCAGTGATTGGATGGGCGGGGAGCTGTTTTTT

D gene: NA
clone size: many
V gene: TRBV4-3
J gene: TRBJ1-1
CDR3 protein: CASSQTRDGNTEAFF
CDR3 DNA: TGCGCCAGCAGCCAAACCCGGGACGGCAACACTGAAGCTTTCTTT

D gene: NA
clone size: NA
V gene: TRBV6-5
J gene: TRBJ2-1
CDR3 protein: CASSLSLAAAYNEQFF
CDR3 DNA: TGTGCCAGCAGTTTATCCCTCGCCGCTGCTTACAATGAGCAGTTCTTC

D gene: NA
clone size: few
V gene: TRBV7-9
J gene: TRBJ1-2
CDR3 protein: CASSLVGQLNYGYTF
CDR3 DNA: TGTGCCAGCAGCTTAGTAGGACAGTTAAACTATGGCTACACCTTC

D gene: TRBD1
clone size: NA
V gene: TRBV23-1
J gene: TRBJ2-7
CDR3 protein: CASSHTGQFSSYEQYF
CDR3 DNA: TGCGCCAGCAGTCATACGGGACAGTTTAGCTCCTACGAGCAGTACTTC

D gene: NA
clone size: few
V gene: TRBV7-9
J gene: TRBJ1-5
CDR3 protein: CASSLEGGPNQPQHF
CDR3 DNA: TGTGCCAGCAGCTTAGAGGGGGGCCCCAATCAGCCCCAGCATTTT

D gene: TRBD1
clone size: NA
V gene: TRBV19
J gene: TRBJ2-1
CDR3 protein: CASSIDLPGQGAGEQSF
CDR3 DNA: TGTGCCAGTAGTATAGATCTCCCGGGACAGGGGGCCGGTGAGCAGTCCTTC

D gene: TRBD1
clone size: few
V gene: TRBV2
J gene: TRBJ1-4
CDR3 protein: CASSPPGQGKATNEKLFF
CDR3 DNA: TGTGCCAGCAGTCCCCCGGGACAGGGGAAGGCAACTAATGAAAAACTGTTTTTT

D gene: TRBD2
clone size: few
V gene: TRBV15
J gene: TRBJ2-5
CDR3 protein: CATSRAGGETQYF
CDR3 DNA: TGTGCCACCAGCAGAGCGGGGGGTGAGACCCAGTACTTC

D gene: NA
clone size: many
V gene: TRBV20-1
J gene: TRBJ2-7
CDR3 protein: CSARARSSYEQYF
CDR3 DNA: TGCAGTGCTAGAGCCAGAAGCTCCTACGAGCAGTACTTC

D gene: NA
clone size: few
V gene: TRBV27
J gene: TRBJ2-5
CDR3 protein: CASGPAETQYF
CDR3 DNA: TGTGCCAGCGGACCCGCCGAGACCCAGTACTTC

D gene: NA
clone size: NA
V gene: TRBV7-9
J gene: TRBJ2-4
CDR3 protein: CASSYGGAKNIQYF
CDR3 DNA: TGTGCCAGCAGCTACGGAGGGGCCAAAAACATTCAGTACTTC

D gene: TRBD2
clone size: NA
V gene: TRBV4-1
J gene: TRBJ2-3
CDR3 protein: CASSQDRMVAGGTDTQYF
CDR3 DNA: TGCGCCAGCAGCCAAGATCGGATGGTAGCGGGAGGTACAGATACGCAGTATTTT

D gene: NA
clone size: many
V gene: TRBV7-6
J gene: TRBJ2-3
CDR3 protein: CASSLEVSTPDTQYF
CDR3 DNA: TGTGCCAGCAGCTTAGAAGTCTCCACCCCAGATACGCAGTATTTT

D gene: NA
clone size: few
V gene: TRBV10-1
J gene: TRBJ2-3
CDR3 protein: CASSESYSTDTQYF
CDR3 DNA: TGCGCCAGCAGTGAGTCTTATAGCACAGATACGCAGTATTTT

D gene: NA
clone size: NA
V gene: TRBV9
J gene: TRBJ2-5
CDR3 protein: CASSGGNGQLQETQYF
CDR3 DNA: TGTGCCAGCAGCGGGGGAAACGGACAGCTACAAGAGACCCAGTACTTC

D gene: NA
clone size: many
V gene: TRBV28
J gene: TRBJ2-5
CDR3 protein: CASSPPRVGETQYF
CDR3 DNA: TGTGCCAGCAGTCCCCCGCGCGTTGGGGAGACCCAGTACTTC

D gene: TRBD1
clone size: few
V gene: TRBV4-3
J gene: TRBJ1-2
CDR3 protein: CASSQDGGQLVGGYTF
CDR3 DNA: TGCGCCAGCAGCCAAGACGGGGGACAGCTGGTAGGCGGCTACACCTTC